This entry lists 21 T cell receptor beta chains sequenced from one sample in a study of cytomegalovirus exposure and HLA in healthy donors. Use of 60 Vbeta and 13 Jbeta primers characterized the PCR. Here immunoSEQ multiplex PCR was the method, and the copy in TCRdb shows in-frame clones only, minus some. The table lists about 180,000 clones, 76% of them singletons. The sample comprised PBMCs. The source is a woman under 40 in good health and CMV-seropositive.

The chain joins TRBV9 to TRBJ2-2; 10 positions agree with TRBD1. This CDR3 is built from 15 residues. Unmatched junction bases numbered 5, after V lost 0 bases and J lost 9 bases. Germline-derived CDR1 and CDR2 are SGDLS and YYNGEE. The CDR3 bases are TGTGCCAGCAGCGTAGACGGGACAGGGGCTAGGGAGCTGTTTTTT. It translates to CASSVDGTGARELFF.

The rearrangement uses TRBV19 and TRBJ1-3; D call uncertain. The CDR3 runs 15 residues. Trimming cost V 7 bases and J 2 bases, with 15 bases left between them. Germline V CDR1 and CDR2: LNHDA, SQIVND (reference sequence). The CDR3 sequence: CASNLIGRTGNTIYF. In nucleotides, the CDR3 is TGTGCCAGTAACCTTATAGGGAGAACTGGAAACACCATATATTTT.

This clone was observed once. The V gene is TRBV9, the J gene TRBJ2-7; 7 positions match TRBD1. V shed 4 bases, J shed 5 bases, and the junction held 6 bases outside the gene matches. Germline CDR1 SGDLS, CDR2 YYNGEE. The CDR3 loop spans 13 amino acids. As DNA, the CDR3 is TGTGCCAGCAGCAGACAGGGAGCCCACGAGCAGTACTTC. It encodes CASSRQGAHEQYF. Looking up the rest from reference TRBV9 and TRBJ2-7 gives the full variable domain: DSGVTQTPKHLITATGQRVTLRCSPRSGDLSVYWYQQSLDQGLQFLIQYYNGEERAKGNILERFSAQQFPDLHSELNLSSLELGDSALYFCASSRQGAHEQYFGPGTRLTVT.

The chain combines TRBV7-2 with TRBJ2-7; TRBD2 agrees at 10 bases. CDR3 length: 13 residues. With 8 bases clipped from V and 7 bases from J, the junction kept 8 bases outside the gene matches. Germline V lookup: CDR1 SGHTA, CDR2 FQGNSA. The CDR3 coding sequence is TGTGCCAGCTCAGTAGCGGGGGGAGTAGAGCAGTACTTC. It encodes CASSVAGGVEQYF.

The chain employs TRBV5-1 and TRBJ1-2; 9 nucleotides agree with TRBD1. This CDR3 spans 14 amino acids. Germline CDR1 is SGHRS and CDR2 is YFSETQ. Trimming cost V 6 bases and J 5 bases; bases outside gene matches: 8. CDR3 sequence reads: CASNTGGTGYGYTF. The CDR3 DNA sequence: TGCGCCAGCAACACCGGGGGGACAGGGTATGGCTACACCTTC.

This clone was seen only a few times. This chain connects TRBV15 to TRBJ2-4; 9 nucleotides agree with TRBD2. Looked up from germline, CDR1 is LNHNV and CDR2 is YYDKDF (reference sequence). V shed 9 bases, J shed 1 base, and the junction held 7 bases outside the gene matches. The CDR3 runs 15 residues. As DNA, the CDR3 is TGTGCCACGAGGGAGCTAGCGGGGGCCAAAAACATTCAGTACTTC. It yields the protein CATRELAGAKNIQYF.

This chain uses TRBV28 with TRBJ1-4; D gene unclear. Germline lookup yields CDR1 MDHEN and CDR2 SYDVKM. The CDR3 loop spans 15 amino acids. Trimming removed 2 bases from V and 4 bases from J, with 11 bases in between. The CDR3 loop reads CASSLRGNYNEKLFF. The CDR3 DNA sequence: TGTGCCAGCAGTTTAAGAGGAAACTATAATGAAAAACTGTTTTTT.

This clone has a handful of counts. This chain links TRBV6-1 with TRBJ2-3, with 7 bases aligning to TRBD2. Germline lookup yields CDR1 MNHNS and CDR2 SASEGT. The length of the CDR3 is 14 residues. Trimming at V came to 5 bases and at J to 4 bases, leaving 6 bases not matched to a gene. The CDR3 spells CASSSGVKADTQYF. DNA of the CDR3: TGTGCCAGCAGTAGCGGGGTCAAGGCAGATACGCAGTATTTT.

Only a few counts were recorded for this clone. The J gene is TRBJ2-1, the V gene TRBV11-3, with 9 bases matching TRBD2. Unmatched junction bases numbered 6, after V lost 5 bases and J lost 4 bases. CDR1 and CDR2 (germline): SGHNT, YENEEA. This CDR3 has 15 residues. The CDR3 region is CASSLRGGGYNEQFF. CDR3 nucleotide sequence: TGTGCCAGCAGCCTGCGGGGGGGCGGATACAATGAGCAGTTCTTC.

The genes are TRBV7-2 and TRBJ1-6; perhaps TRBD1 as D (6 bases). V lost 3 bases, J lost 7 bases, and 16 bases lay in between. Germline V lookup: CDR1 SGHTA, CDR2 FQGNSA. This CDR3 contains 16 residues. CDR3 sequence reads: CASSLGGQAWNSPLHF. CDR3 sequence (DNA): TGTGCCAGCAGCTTGGGGGGGCAGGCTTGGAATTCACCCCTCCACTTT.

CDR3 sequence: CAWAGGGDTDTQYF. CDR3 DNA: TGTGCCTGGGCCGGGGGAGGGGACACAGATACGCAGTATTTT. The chain has TRBV30 and TRBJ2-3, with TRBD2 matching over 7 bases. Germline lookup yields CDR1 GTSNPN and CDR2 SVGIG (reference sequence). This CDR3 spans 14 amino acids. V shed 5 bases and J 2 bases; nucleotides not matched to a gene: 7.

This clone has more than one count but fewer than ten. The chain has TRBV11-3 and TRBJ2-7; possibly TRBD2 for D (5 bases). The CDR3 is 15 residues long. Germline V gene lookup returns CDR1 SGHNT and CDR2 YENEEA. V dropped 5 bases and J dropped 5 bases, with 19 bases sitting between them. CDR3 protein: CASSQLVGKRNEQYF. CDR3 sequence (DNA): TGTGCCAGCAGCCAACTAGTGGGCAAGCGGAACGAGCAGTACTTC.

The chain employs TRBV7-3 and TRBJ2-2, with 9 bases lining up with TRBD1. V shed 4 bases and J 4 bases; nucleotides not matched to a gene: 7. The CDR3 spans 16 residues. The V gene's germline CDR1 is SGHTA and CDR2 FQGTGA. The CDR3 region has the DNA TGTGCCAGCAGCTCTCTGACAGGGGGAATCACCGGGGAGCTGTTTTTT. Protein sequence: CASSSLTGGITGELFF.

The V gene is TRBV11-2, the J gene TRBJ1-1; weak D call: TRBD1 (6 bases). The ends were cut back, 1 base at V and 0 bases at J, with 9 bases in the middle. The CDR3 is 15 amino acids. Germline values: CDR1 SGHAT, CDR2 FQNNGV. The CDR3 protein is CASSLVGTLNTEAFF. The CDR3 DNA reads as TGTGCCAGCAGCTTAGTGGGGACATTGAACACTGAAGCTTTCTTT.

The rearrangement joins TRBV11-2 to TRBJ2-5; TRBD2 aligns across 7 bases. There are 14 residues in the CDR3. V gave up 2 bases and J gave up 5 bases; unmatched junction bases: 5. From germline, CDR1 is SGHAT and CDR2 FQNNGV. The CDR3 region is CASSLLGRGETQYF. CDR3 in DNA: TGTGCCAGCAGCTTACTGGGGCGGGGGGAGACCCAGTACTTC. The variable domain in full, with the rest retrieved from reference TRBV11-2 and TRBJ2-5, is EAGVAQSPRYKIIEKRQSVAFWCNPISGHATLYWYQQILGQGPKLLIQFQNNGVVDDSQLPKDRFSAERLKGVDSTLKIQPAKLEDSAVYLCASSLLGRGETQYFGPGTRLLVL.

This CDR3 reads CASSLDQWTSGRSTDTQYF. In DNA, the CDR3 is TGTGCCAGCAGCTTAGATCAATGGACTAGCGGCCGCAGCACAGATACGCAGTATTTT. The chain combines TRBV11-3 with TRBJ2-3; 10 nucleotides align to TRBD2. The trim removed 0 bases at V and 0 bases at J, leaving 9 bases unmatched. The CDR3 loop spans 19 amino acids. Germline V gene lookup returns CDR1 SGHNT and CDR2 YENEEA. Full variable domain (rest looked up from reference TRBV11-3 and TRBJ2-3): EAGVVQSPRYKIIEKKQPVAFWCNPISGHNTLYWYLQNLGQGPELLIRYENEEAVDDSQLPKDRFSAERLKGVDSTLKIQPAELGDSAVYLCASSLDQWTSGRSTDTQYFGPGTRLTVL.

The CDR3 loop reads CASSQERELYGYTF. DNA for the CDR3: TGCGCCAGCAGCCAAGAAAGGGAGTTGTATGGCTACACCTTC. The rearrangement joins TRBV4-1 to TRBJ1-2; D is uncertain. CDR1 and CDR2 (germline): MGHRA, YSYEKL. Trimming cost V 0 bases and J 5 bases, with 10 bases left between them. The CDR3 extends over 14 amino acids.

The chain uses TRBV6-1 and TRBJ2-7, with 10 nucleotides matching TRBD2. With V trimmed by 10 bases and J by 1 base, 7 bases remained unmatched. The CDR3 is 14 amino acids. The germline V gene has CDR1 MNHNS and CDR2 SASEGT. The DNA of the CDR3 is TGTGCCACCACCCAGCGGGGGGGTTCCTACGAGCAGTACTTC. Translating it yields CATTQRGGSYEQYF.

The chain links TRBV28 to TRBJ2-7; 8 bases are a match to TRBD1. After removal of 2 bases from V and 4 bases from J, the junction contained 13 bases not matched to a gene. This CDR3 is built from 17 residues. In germline, CDR1 is MDHEN, CDR2 SYDVKM. Written as DNA, the CDR3 is TGTGCCAGCAGTTTAACATGGACAGGGAAGAGAGGGTACGAGCAGTACTTC. Its protein is CASSLTWTGKRGYEQYF.

The chain employs TRBV29-1 and TRBJ2-2, with D unclear. Trimming removed 5 bases from V and 5 bases from J, with 9 bases in between. The CDR3 covers 12 residues. Germline V gene data show CDR1 as SQVTM and CDR2 as ANQGSEA. CDR3 bases: TGCAGCGTTACACGGAGTACCGGGGAGCTGTTTTTT. This encodes CSVTRSTGELFF.

This chain joins TRBV10-3 and TRBJ1-2; perhaps TRBD1 as D (6 bases). Germline CDR1 and CDR2: ENHRY and SYGVKD. V lost 5 bases and J 0 bases, leaving 19 bases between the germline ends. The CDR3 has 17 amino acids. In nucleotides, the CDR3 is TGTGCCATCAGTAATTCAGGGGCACGCCAGACTAACTATGGCTACACCTTC. This gives the protein CAISNSGARQTNYGYTF.